These 22 T cell receptor beta chains were sequenced from one sample in a study of CD8 T cells in ankylosing spondylitis. TCRdb independently ran MiXCR on the 5' RACE reads; one entry per CDR3 protein. The sample yields about 280,000 distinct CDR3 sequences, roughly 20% seen once. Sequencing was done on a sample of blood, either unsorted or a sorted T cell fraction (not recorded which). The source of these receptors is a male donor with ankylosing spondylitis or in good health (not recorded which).

In this sample, this clonotype turned up a few times. The chain is built from TRBV10-3 and TRBJ1-6, with 7 bases aligning to TRBD1. The CDR3 runs 14 residues. The germline gives CDR1 ENHRY, CDR2 SYGVKD. Trimming cost V 6 bases and J 6 bases; bases outside gene matches: 5. The CDR3 DNA reads as TGTGCCATCAGGCAGGGGGAAGTTAATTCACCCCTCCACTTT. Translating it yields CAIRQGEVNSPLHF.

The rearrangement joins TRBV5-6 to TRBJ2-2; D possibly corresponds to TRBD2 (6 bases). Germline CDR1 reads SGHDT; CDR2 reads YYEEEE. There are 14 residues in the CDR3. Deletions cut 4 bases from V and 6 bases from J, with 13 bases between. CDR3 in DNA: TGTGCCAGCAGCCCGGCGGGACCGGCCGGGGAGCTGTTTTTT. Protein sequence: CASSPAGPAGELFF.

This clonotype was seen a few times. This sequence joins TRBV14 and TRBJ1-3, with 8 bases matching TRBD1. Germline V lookup: CDR1 SGHDN, CDR2 FVKESK. Trimming cost V 5 bases and J 4 bases; bases outside gene matches: 10. The CDR3 sequence is 16 residues long. CDR3 in DNA: TGTGCCAGCAGCGATACGCAGGGGGCTTCGGGAAACACCATATATTTT. This translates into CASSDTQGASGNTIYF. Using reference TRBV14 and TRBJ1-3 for the parts outside the CDR3, the full variable domain is EAGVTQFPSHSVIEKGQTVTLRCDPISGHDNLYWYRRVMGKEIKFLLHFVKESKQDESGMPNNRFLAERTGGTYSTLKVQPAELEDSGVYFCASSDTQGASGNTIYFGEGSWLTVV.

This sequence joins TRBV20-1 and TRBJ2-3; 9 nucleotides align to TRBD2. Losses at the gene ends were 0 bases for V and 2 bases for J; bases not matched to a gene: 6. The V gene's germline CDR1 is DFQATT and CDR2 SNEGSKA (reference sequence). The CDR3 covers 16 residues. The CDR3 region has the DNA TGCAGTGCTAGAGATGGGCTAGCGGGGTTCACAGATACGCAGTATTTT. It yields the protein CSARDGLAGFTDTQYF.

J is TRBJ2-5 and V is TRBV29-1; 9 bases are shared with TRBD1. Germline V gene sequence: CDR1 SQVTM, CDR2 ANQGSEA. CDR3 length equals 20 residues. Trimming cost V 0 bases and J 4 bases; bases outside gene matches: 21. CDR3 coding DNA: TGCAGCGTTGAAGATCTGATAGACCTGGGTGACAGGGGGTTTGGAGAGACCCAGTACTTC. Its protein is CSVEDLIDLGDRGFGETQYF.

The V call is TRBV3-1, the J call TRBJ2-3; a weak D match, TRBD2 (5 bases). Trimming removed 0 bases from V and 1 base from J, with 11 bases in between. Germline CDR1 is LGHDT and CDR2 is YNNKEL (reference sequence). This CDR3 contains 16 residues. Here the CDR3 reads CASSQDPGVGTDTQYF. CDR3 DNA: TGTGCCAGCAGCCAAGATCCCGGGGTGGGCACAGATACGCAGTATTTT.

The J gene is TRBJ1-2, the V gene TRBV20-1; D might be TRBD1 (6 bases). The V end was cut by 0 bases, the J end by 8 bases, with 13 bases between. This CDR3 has 13 amino acids. The germline V gene encodes CDR1 DFQATT and CDR2 SNEGSKA (reference sequence). The CDR3 loop reads CSARDLRGGGYTF. CDR3 coding DNA: TGCAGTGCTAGAGATCTCAGGGGTGGGGGCTACACCTTC.

This clonotype was found many times. The rearrangement uses TRBV10-3 and TRBJ2-7, with D possibly TRBD2 on 5 matching bases. The germline CDR1 and CDR2 sequences are ENHRY and SYGVKD. The CDR3 has 14 residues. Trimming took 7 bases from V and 0 from J, leaving 13 bases between them. CDR3 sequence (DNA): TGTGCCATCAAGATCGGGGAAAGCTCCTACGAGCAGTACGTC. This sequence encodes CAIKIGESSYEQYV.

This clonotype was counted ten times or more. The CDR3 sequence: CASSFVGTGRTDTQYF. CDR3 DNA sequence: TGCGCCAGCAGCTTTGTAGGGACAGGGAGAACAGATACGCAGTATTTT. This chain joins TRBV5-1 and TRBJ2-3; TRBD1 matches 9 bases. V shed 2 bases, J shed 3 bases, and the junction held 7 bases outside the gene matches. The germline V gene encodes CDR1 SGHRS and CDR2 YFSETQ. There are 16 residues in the CDR3.

A single count supports this clonotype. The V call is TRBV25-1, the J call TRBJ2-2; 7 positions agree with TRBD1. Germline V gene data show CDR1 as MGHDK and CDR2 as SYGVNS. CDR3 length equals 15 residues. J was trimmed by 1 base and V by 4 bases; bases with no gene match: 3. The CDR3 DNA follows: TGTGCCAGCAGTGGGGGACAGTTGAACACCGGGGAGCTGTTTTTT. Translation: CASSGGQLNTGELFF. Together with reference TRBV25-1 and TRBJ2-2, the CDR3 gives the full variable domain: EADIYQTPRYLVIGTGKKITLECSQTMGHDKMYWYQQDPGMELHLIHYSYGVNSTEKGDLSSESTVSRIRTEHFPLTLESARPSHTSQYLCASSGGQLNTGELFFGEGSRLTVL.

This clonotype was detected only a few times. V usage is TRBV5-1 and J usage is TRBJ2-2, with D maybe TRBD1 (6 bases). V gave up 0 bases and J gave up 10 bases, with 10 bases separating them. The CDR3 sequence is 13 residues long. Germline lookup yields CDR1 SGHRS and CDR2 YFSETQ. CDR3 in DNA: TGCGCCAGCAGCTTGGACAGGGTGGCGGAGCTGTTTTTT. This encodes CASSLDRVAELFF.

V usage is TRBV27 and J usage is TRBJ2-2; D might be TRBD2 (5 bases). This CDR3 region has 15 residues. Looked up from germline, CDR1 is MNHEY and CDR2 is SMNVEV (reference sequence). V lost 3 bases to trimming and J lost 8 bases, with 16 bases between them. The CDR3 spells CASSFVYGVSGELFF. Written as DNA, the CDR3 is TGTGCCAGCAGTTTTGTTTACGGGGTCTCTGGGGAGCTGTTTTTT.

Only a few counts were recorded for this clonotype. V and J are TRBV12-5 and TRBJ2-1; no clear D gene. CDR1 LGHNT and CDR2 FRNRAP come from the germline V gene. Trimming pared 1 base from V and 1 base from J, leaving 8 bases between. The CDR3 totals 15 residues. The CDR3 here is CASGLATRSYNEQFF. In DNA form, the CDR3 reads TGTGCTAGTGGTTTGGCCACACGGTCCTACAATGAGCAGTTCTTC.

The rearrangement joins TRBV28 to TRBJ2-1; 7 bases are shared with TRBD1. With V trimmed by 5 bases and J by 4 bases, 8 bases remained unmatched. This CDR3 is 15 amino acids long. The germline V gene has CDR1 MDHEN and CDR2 SYDVKM. CDR3 loop: CASSPDRAGYNEQFF. The CDR3 bases are TGTGCCAGCAGTCCCGACAGGGCAGGGTACAATGAGCAGTTCTTC.

This clonotype showed up many times. The chain joins TRBV5-8 to TRBJ2-5; 11 positions match TRBD1. CDR1 and CDR2 (germline): SGHTS, YDEGEE. This CDR3 contains 15 residues. After removal of 4 bases from V and 4 bases from J, the junction contained 6 bases not matched to a gene. The CDR3 nucleotides read TGTGCCAGCAGCCCTGGACAGGGGGCGCGAGAGACCCAGTACTTC. The encoded protein is CASSPGQGARETQYF.

This clonotype was picked up a small number of times. The rearrangement links TRBV24-1 to TRBJ2-7; 7 bases map to TRBD2. This CDR3 has 14 residues. Trimming cost V 2 bases and J 3 bases; bases outside gene matches: 3. The germline V gene encodes CDR1 KGHDR and CDR2 SFDVKD. CDR3: CATSDYRDYYEQYV. The DNA for the CDR3 is TGTGCCACCAGTGATTACCGGGACTACTACGAGCAGTACGTC.

At least ten counts were recorded for this clonotype. This chain connects TRBV15 to TRBJ2-2, with D perhaps TRBD1 (5 bases). CDR3 length: 17 residues. Germline V gene lookup returns CDR1 LNHNV and CDR2 YYDKDF (reference sequence). Trimming pared 2 bases from V and 0 bases from J, leaving 13 bases between. Here the CDR3 reads CATSRPRGRSNTGELFF. The CDR3 nucleotides are TGTGCCACCAGCAGACCTAGGGGCAGGTCGAACACCGGGGAGCTGTTTTTT.

The V gene is TRBV7-3, the J gene TRBJ2-1; 12 bases fit TRBD1. The CDR3 contains 15 residues. Germline V lookup: CDR1 SGHTA, CDR2 FQGTGA. V lost 1 base to trimming and J lost 8 bases; unmatched junction nucleotides: 3. The CDR3 coding sequence is TGTGCCAGCAGCTTAAGGGACAGGGGGCGCGATGAGCAGTTCTTC. It yields the protein CASSLRDRGRDEQFF.

V is TRBV7-2 and J is TRBJ1-2; weak D call: TRBD1 (5 bases). The V gene lost 5 bases and the J gene lost 8 bases, with 21 bases spanning the gap. Germline V gives CDR1 SGHTA, CDR2 FQGNSA. The CDR3 covers 15 residues. This chain's CDR3 is CASSPLSSQGGGYTF. The CDR3 coding sequence is TGTGCCAGCAGCCCACTCTCATCTCAGGGAGGCGGCTACACCTTC.

This chain connects TRBV20-1 to TRBJ1-1; 10 bases line up with TRBD1. V dropped 5 bases and J dropped 4; count of bases not matched to a gene: 4. In germline, CDR1 is DFQATT, CDR2 SNEGSKA (reference sequence). The CDR3 is 13 amino acids. CDR3 sequence reads: CSARQGAVTEAFF. For the CDR3, the DNA is TGCAGTGCTCGACAGGGGGCAGTCACTGAAGCTTTCTTT.

This clonotype was detected only a few times. The V and J genes are TRBV28 and TRBJ1-6, with 7 bases fitting TRBD1. There are 14 residues in the CDR3. CDR1 and CDR2 from the germline V gene are MDHEN and SYDVKM. J lost 5 bases, V lost 6 bases, and 4 bases had no gene match. The CDR3 bases are TGTGCCAGCAGACTGGGACAGAATAATTCACCCCTCCACTTT. Translated: CASRLGQNNSPLHF.

The chain joins TRBV20-1 to TRBJ2-5; 10 bases line up with TRBD2. The J segment lost 6 bases and the V segment lost 6 bases, leaving 7 bases of the junction unmatched. The CDR3 runs to 13 residues. From germline, CDR1 is DFQATT and CDR2 SNEGSKA (reference sequence). The CDR3 loop reads CSASAGGPKTQYF. CDR3 in DNA: TGCAGTGCCTCAGCGGGGGGGCCAAAGACCCAGTACTTC.